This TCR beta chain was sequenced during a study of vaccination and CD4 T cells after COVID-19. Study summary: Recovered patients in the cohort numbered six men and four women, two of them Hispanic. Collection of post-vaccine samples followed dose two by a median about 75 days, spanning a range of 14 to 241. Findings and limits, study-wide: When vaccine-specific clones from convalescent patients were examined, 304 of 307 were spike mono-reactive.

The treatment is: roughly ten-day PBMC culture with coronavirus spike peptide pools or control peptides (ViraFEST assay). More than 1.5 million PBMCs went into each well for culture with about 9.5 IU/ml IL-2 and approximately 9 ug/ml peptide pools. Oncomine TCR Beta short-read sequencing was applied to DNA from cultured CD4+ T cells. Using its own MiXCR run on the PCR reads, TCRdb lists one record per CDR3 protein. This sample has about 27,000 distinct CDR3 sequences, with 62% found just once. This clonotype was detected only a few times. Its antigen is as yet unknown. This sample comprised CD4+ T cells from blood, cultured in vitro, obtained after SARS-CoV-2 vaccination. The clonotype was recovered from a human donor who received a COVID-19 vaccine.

The DNA of the CDR3 is TGTGCCAGCAGCTTAGGGGCACCTGGGGCCAACGTCCTGACTTTC. This translates into CASSLGAPGANVLTF. The V gene is TRBV7-9, the J gene TRBJ2-6, with D unclear. The V and J ends lost 1 base and 2 bases respectively, with 6 bases between them. In germline, CDR1 is SEHNR, CDR2 FQNEAQ (reference sequence). The CDR3 loop spans 15 amino acids.